The 32 T cell receptor beta chains reported below all come from one sample, sequenced in a study of blood T cell repertoires in COVID-19. Repertoires were generated with immunoSEQ multiplex PCR, while TCRdb's copy carries only in-frame clones and drops some. Of approximately 110,000 clones in the sample, 70% to 90% were seen once. The specimen was peripheral blood. These receptors all stem from a human donor in a cohort sampled during active COVID-19.

The chain recombines TRBV27 with TRBJ2-3; 9 bases are a match to TRBD2. V lost 7 bases, J lost 2 bases, and 4 bases stayed unmatched. CDR3 length: 14 residues. Looked up from germline, CDR1 is MNHEY and CDR2 is SMNVEV (reference sequence). DNA for the CDR3: TGTGCCAGCAACCTAGCGGGACCCACAGATACGCAGTATTTT. It yields the protein CASNLAGPTDTQYF.

In its sample, this clone was seen a few times. This rearrangement joins TRBV30 to TRBJ1-2; TRBD1 is a possible D gene (6 bases). Trimming took 1 base from V and 8 from J, leaving 11 bases between them. This CDR3 has 12 amino acids. CDR1 GTSNPN and CDR2 SVGIG come from the germline V gene (reference sequence). The CDR3 sequence is CAWSGNREGYTF. The CDR3 region has the DNA TGTGCCTGGAGTGGCAACAGGGAAGGCTACACCTTC.

There are a few counts of this clone. Here the CDR3 reads CASRQDRSHGYTF. CDR3 in DNA: TGTGCCAGTAGACAAGACAGGTCTCATGGCTACACCTTC. This rearrangement joins TRBV19 to TRBJ1-2, with D tentatively TRBD1 (6 bases). The germline CDR1 and CDR2 sequences are LNHDA and SQIVND (reference sequence). Trimming cost V 6 bases and J 6 bases, with 14 bases left between them. The CDR3 runs 13 residues.

V gene TRBV7-3 combines with J gene TRBJ2-1, with 9 bases matching TRBD2. Germline CDR1 reads SGHTA; CDR2 reads FQGTGA. This CDR3 is built from 15 residues. V shed 2 bases and J 6 bases; nucleotides not matched to a gene: 5. The CDR3 reads CASSLGGLALNEQFF. The CDR3 bases are TGTGCCAGCAGCTTAGGGGGACTAGCCCTCAATGAGCAGTTCTTC.

The sample holds one count of this clone. The gene calls are TRBV9 and TRBJ2-7; TRBD2 matches 13 bases. Trimming took 4 bases from V and 6 from J; bases not matched to a gene: 10. From germline, CDR1 is SGDLS and CDR2 YYNGEE. The length of the CDR3 is 16 residues. Written as DNA, the CDR3 is TGTGCCAGCAGCAAGCCGGGACTAGCGGGGTTAAGCGAGCAGTACTTC. Translation gives CASSKPGLAGLSEQYF.

This chain connects TRBV6-6 to TRBJ1-1, with TRBD1 as a possible D gene (5 bases). The CDR3 covers 13 residues. From germline, CDR1 is MNHNY and CDR2 SVGAGI (reference sequence). V dropped 1 base and J dropped 8 bases, with 11 bases sitting between them. The CDR3 region is CASSYLTSGEAFF. The CDR3 nucleotides read TGTGCCAGCAGTTACTTAACGTCAGGGGAAGCTTTCTTT.

J is TRBJ2-7 and V is TRBV11-2; 9 positions match TRBD2. This CDR3 region has 14 residues. V shed 1 base and J 10 bases; nucleotides not matched to a gene: 8. CDR1 and CDR2 (germline): SGHAT, FQNNGV. CDR3 DNA: TGTGCCAGCAGCTTAGGGGTAGCGGGAGTAAGACAGTACTTC. Translation gives CASSLGVAGVRQYF.

The chain has TRBV10-3 and TRBJ1-1; possible D gene TRBD1, 5 bases. The CDR3 length is 13 residues. V was pared by 11 bases and J by 1 base, with 14 bases between. Germline-derived CDR1 and CDR2 are ENHRY and SYGVKD. The CDR3 nucleotides read TGTGCCGGCGGACCCGACAGGAACACTGAAGCTTTCTTT. Translation gives CAGGPDRNTEAFF.

This chain joins TRBV29-1 and TRBJ1-2; tentative D call: TRBD1 (6 bases). Trimming stripped 7 bases from V and 0 bases from J, with 18 bases between. Germline V CDR1 and CDR2: SQVTM, ANQGSEA. This CDR3 comprises 15 residues. CDR3 in DNA: TGCAGCGCCGCACCGACAGGAGCAACTAACTATGGCTACACCTTC. Translated, it gives CSAAPTGATNYGYTF.

This sequence joins TRBV18 and TRBJ1-5; the D gene is possibly TRBD1 (6 bases). V lost 5 bases and J lost 6, with 17 bases in between. This CDR3 is built from 15 residues. Per the germline V gene, CDR1 is KGHSH and CDR2 is LQKENI. For the CDR3, the DNA is TGTGCCAGCTCATCCGCCGGGGGGCTCGTTCAGCCCCAGCATTTT. Translated: CASSSAGGLVQPQHF.

The chain couples TRBV28 to TRBJ1-1; TRBD1 might be the D (5 bases). Deletions cut 5 bases from V and 2 bases from J, with 12 bases between. CDR1 is MDHEN and CDR2 is SYDVKM in the germline V gene. The CDR3 sequence is 14 residues long. Here the CDR3 DNA reads TGTGCCAGCAGTCCCGGACATTCCAACACTGAAGCTTTCTTT. It is translated as CASSPGHSNTEAFF.

This chain uses TRBV28 with TRBJ2-6; D might be TRBD1 (6 bases). The CDR3 spans 15 residues. The V and J ends lost 5 bases and 4 bases respectively, with 12 bases between them. The V gene's germline CDR1 is MDHEN and CDR2 SYDVKM. DNA for the CDR3: TGTGCCAGCAGTAAAACAGGGATCGGGGCCAACGTCCTGACTTTC. It codes for CASSKTGIGANVLTF.

The rearrangement uses TRBV9 and TRBJ2-3; the match to TRBD2 covers 11 bases. J lost 6 bases, V lost 0 bases, and 3 bases had no gene match. From germline, CDR1 is SGDLS and CDR2 YYNGEE. The CDR3 extends over 15 amino acids. CDR3 nucleotides: TGTGCCAGCAGCGTAGTGACTAGCGGGACTGATACGCAGTATTTT. Its translation: CASSVVTSGTDTQYF.

V usage is TRBV6-5 and J usage is TRBJ2-7; possible D gene TRBD1, 6 bases. CDR1 is MNHEY and CDR2 is SVGAGI in the germline V gene. The CDR3 is 12 residues long. V was pared by 8 bases and J by 0 bases, with 8 bases between. The CDR3 reads CASWDTSYEQYF. For the CDR3, the DNA is TGTGCCAGCTGGGACACCTCCTACGAGCAGTACTTC.

V and J are TRBV28 and TRBJ1-1, with TRBD1 matching over 11 bases. Losses at the gene ends were 8 bases for V and 10 bases for J; bases not matched to a gene: 12. CDR3 length: 14 amino acids. The V gene's germline CDR1 is MDHEN and CDR2 SYDVKM. CDR3: CASRTGGSPLGAFF. The CDR3 bases are TGTGCCAGCCGGACAGGGGGCTCACCATTGGGAGCTTTCTTT.

This clone was observed once. This rearrangement joins TRBV4-1 to TRBJ1-5; D is undetermined. Germline V CDR1 and CDR2: MGHRA, YSYEKL. The CDR3 length is 15 residues. With 2 bases removed from V and 0 bases from J, the gap between germline ends came to 8 bases. The CDR3 is CASSQHSYSNQPQHF. CDR3 coding DNA: TGCGCCAGCAGCCAACACAGCTATAGCAATCAGCCCCAGCATTTT.

The rearrangement links TRBV5-1 to TRBJ2-1, with 8 bases aligning to TRBD2. The CDR3 is 15 amino acids. In germline, CDR1 is SGHRS, CDR2 YFSETQ. V was clipped by 0 bases and J by 5 bases; unmatched bases: 4. The CDR3 nucleotides are TGCGCCAGCAGCTTGGCGGCTAGCGGGCACAATGAGCAGTTCTTC. It translates to CASSLAASGHNEQFF.

This clone has a single count. The chain couples TRBV14 to TRBJ2-4, with TRBD2 matching over 7 bases. Germline V gene lookup returns CDR1 SGHDN and CDR2 FVKESK. The CDR3 covers 19 residues. V gave up 0 bases and J gave up 1 base; unmatched junction bases: 12. The CDR3 sequence is CASSQDQFGGRAAKNIQYF. The DNA for the CDR3 is TGTGCCAGCAGCCAAGATCAGTTTGGCGGGAGAGCGGCCAAAAACATTCAGTACTTC.

This chain connects TRBV6-2 or TRBV6-3 to TRBJ2-2; D is uncertain. V was trimmed by 3 bases and J by 1 base, leaving 12 bases between them. Germline CDR1 is MNHEY and CDR2 is SVGEGT. There are 16 residues in the CDR3. The DNA of the CDR3 is TGTGCCAGCAGTTATAGCCCAAAGATGAACACCGGGGAGCTGTTTTTT. It encodes CASSYSPKMNTGELFF.

This chain connects TRBV10-3 to TRBJ1-2, with TRBD1 matching over 8 bases. J lost 8 bases, V lost 5 bases, and 4 bases had no gene match. The germline V gene encodes CDR1 ENHRY and CDR2 SYGVKD. The CDR3 is 12 residues long. The CDR3 sequence is CAISKDRAGYTF. DNA for the CDR3: TGTGCCATCAGTAAGGACAGGGCGGGCTACACCTTC.

The chain joins TRBV6-6 to TRBJ1-1; D is uncertain. Per germline, CDR1 MNHNY and CDR2 SVGAGI (reference sequence). Deletions cut 2 bases from V and 5 bases from J, with 18 bases between. CDR3 length: 16 amino acids. The CDR3 is CASSYGVTNRKTEAFF. The CDR3 coding sequence is TGTGCCAGCAGTTACGGCGTGACAAACCGGAAGACTGAAGCTTTCTTT.

Regarding this clone: Its ends do not fully match the called genes, so a read error is possible. This rearrangement joins TRBV29-1 to TRBJ1-1; 7 positions agree with TRBD1. The CDR3 length is 13 residues. CDR1 is SQVTM and CDR2 is ANQGSEA in the germline V gene. The CDR3 region has the DNA TGCAGCGCTGAAGGGACAGTCAAAAGTGAAGCTTTCTTT. Translation gives CSAEGTVKSEAFF.

This chain links TRBV15 with TRBJ1-1; D not resolved. The CDR3 is 19 amino acids. Trimming cost V 2 bases and J 1 base, with 23 bases left between them. The germline V gene has CDR1 LNHNV and CDR2 YYDKDF (reference sequence). CDR3 bases: TGTGCCACCAGCAGAATACCTAAGGGAGTTCCAATGTGGAACACTGAAGCTTTCTTT. Its protein is CATSRIPKGVPMWNTEAFF.

V is TRBV3-1 (or the pseudogene TRBV3-2) and J is TRBJ1-1; 7 nucleotides line up with TRBD1. This CDR3 is built from 15 residues. V lost 2 bases, J lost 3 bases, and 6 bases stayed unmatched. In germline, CDR1 is LGHDT, CDR2 YNNKEL (reference sequence). The CDR3 region has the DNA TGTGCCAGCAGCCAACAAGACAGGGAGGACACTGAAGCTTTCTTT. Its protein product is CASSQQDREDTEAFF.

The V gene is TRBV28, the J gene TRBJ1-1; D is unresolved. The CDR3 extends over 12 amino acids. Trimming took off 3 bases at V and 3 bases at J, with 5 bases between the two ends. Germline CDR1 and CDR2: MDHEN and SYDVKM. The CDR3, as DNA: TGTGCCAGCAGTTTTACGGACACTGAAGCTTTCTTT. Its translation is CASSFTDTEAFF.

The chain couples TRBV29-1 to TRBJ2-4, with a tentative D call TRBD1 (6 bases). CDR3 length: 14 residues. The germline gives CDR1 SQVTM, CDR2 ANQGSEA. With 4 bases removed from V and 0 bases from J, the gap between germline ends came to 10 bases. CDR3 sequence (DNA): TGCAGCGTTGGAACAGGGCTAGCCAAAAACATTCAGTACTTC. It specifies CSVGTGLAKNIQYF.

The chain employs TRBV7-4 and TRBJ2-7; 8 bases line up with TRBD2. This CDR3 comprises 16 residues. The germline gives CDR1 SGHVT, CDR2 SQSDAQ. V shed 5 bases, J shed 3 bases, and the junction held 12 bases outside the gene matches. The CDR3 nucleotides read TGTGCCAGCAGCCCTACCCCACTAGCGGACATCTACGAGCAGTACTTC. It yields the protein CASSPTPLADIYEQYF. The full variable domain, in which reference TRBV7-4 and TRBJ2-7 provide the parts outside the CDR3, is GAGVSQSPRYKVAKRGRDVALRCDSISGHVTLYWYRQTLGQGSEVLTYSQSDAQRDKSGRPSGRFSAERPERSVSTLKIQRTEQGDSAVYLCASSPTPLADIYEQYFGPGTRLTVT.

The chain has TRBV7-2 and TRBJ2-3; maybe TRBD1 (5 bases). The CDR3 loop spans 13 amino acids. Germline V gene lookup returns CDR1 SGHTA and CDR2 FQGNSA. The germline V and J ends were trimmed by 0 bases and 5 bases, with 6 bases remaining between them. CDR3 sequence: CASSLAQGDTQYF. In DNA form, the CDR3 reads TGTGCCAGCAGCTTAGCGCAGGGAGATACGCAGTATTTT. The full variable domain, with the rest looked up from reference TRBV7-2 and TRBJ2-3, is GAGVSQSPSNKVTEKGKDVELRCDPISGHTALYWYRQSLGQGLEFLIYFQGNSAPDKSGLPSDRFSAERTGGSVSTLTIQRTQQEDSAVYLCASSLAQGDTQYFGPGTRLTVL.

The DNA for the CDR3 is TGTGCCAGCAATGAATTACAGGGGGGGACCGGGGAGCTGTTTTTT. This sequence encodes CASNELQGGTGELFF. The chain employs TRBV28 and TRBJ2-2; maybe TRBD1 (8 bases). The V gene lost 7 bases and the J gene lost 5 bases, with 17 bases spanning the gap. CDR3 length equals 15 residues. CDR1 MDHEN and CDR2 SYDVKM come from the germline V gene. Using reference TRBV28 and TRBJ2-2 for the parts outside the CDR3, the full variable domain is DVKVTQSSRYLVKRTGEKVFLECVQDMDHENMFWYRQDPGLGLRLIYFSYDVKMKEKGDIPEGYSVSREKKERFSLILESASTNQTSMYLCASNELQGGTGELFFGEGSRLTVL.

The chain carries TRBV10-3 and TRBJ2-7; unclear D gene. Germline loops: CDR1 ENHRY, CDR2 SYGVKD. The germline V and J ends were trimmed by 3 bases and 8 bases, with 17 bases remaining between them. The CDR3 loop spans 14 amino acids. The CDR3 sequence: CAISEQTTSIKQYF. The CDR3 nucleotides read TGTGCCATCAGTGAACAGACCACCTCGATTAAGCAGTACTTC.

The sample holds one count of this clone. The chain combines TRBV5-1 with TRBJ2-3; the D is unclear. The V gene's germline CDR1 is SGHRS and CDR2 YFSETQ. The CDR3 extends over 17 amino acids. V dropped 4 bases and J dropped 0 bases, with 18 bases sitting between them. The CDR3 DNA is TGCGCCAGCAGCCTGAGACGTGAGGCGTTTAGCACAGATACGCAGTATTTT. It codes for CASSLRREAFSTDTQYF.

This chain connects TRBV5-1 to TRBJ2-7; 12 nucleotides align to TRBD2. The CDR3 runs to 17 residues. V gave up 0 bases and J gave up 3 bases; unmatched junction bases: 7. Germline CDR1 reads SGHRS; CDR2 reads YFSETQ. CDR3 loop: CASSLESSGGAHYEQYF. CDR3 nucleotide sequence: TGCGCCAGCAGCTTGGAGTCTAGCGGGGGGGCCCACTACGAGCAGTACTTC.